The rows below give T cell receptor beta chains drawn from one sample of a study of graft-versus-host responses after intestinal transplantation. Antigens of these TCRs are unknown. Only in-frame clones appear in the TCRdb table, and some are missing; sequencing was by immunoSEQ multiplex PCR. The sample carries fewer than 85,000 clones, approximately 80% recorded once. Sequencing was performed on unstimulated CD4+ T cells sorted from spleen or lymph node cells, taken before transplant. The receptors originated from a human donor who was the organ donor for an intestinal transplant. CDR3s include the opening cysteine and the closing phenylalanine or tryptophan. Each record gives: D gene, J gene, V gene, CDR3 protein. The D gene is left open where the match is weak.

>TRBD2|TRBJ2-5|TRBV2
CASSEWTSVIQETQYF
>NA|TRBJ1-2|TRBV9
CASGRAGSWDGYTF
>NA|TRBJ1-2|TRBV23-1
CASSQLGANYGYTF
>TRBD1|TRBJ2-5|TRBV7-9
CASSPGQGIWETQYF
>TRBD1|TRBJ2-6|TRBV7-9
CASSLGTGSSGANVLTF
>NA|TRBJ1-3|TRBV10-3
CAISGGGPKRADTIYF
>NA|TRBJ2-1|TRBV5-4
CASSRAGGIWDNEQFF
>TRBD1|TRBJ1-3|TRBV9
CASSPSPGTGAFSGNTIYF
>TRBD1|TRBJ2-3|TRBV5-1
CASSLPGQGILTDTQYF
>TRBD1|TRBJ1-2|TRBV18
CASSPSSDRGSGYGYTF
>TRBD2|TRBJ2-1|TRBV5-1
CASGARPGGSNEQFF
>TRBD2|TRBJ2-5|TRBV28
CASRSGGRDQETQYF
>NA|TRBJ2-6|TRBV7-9
CASSPNTMAGSSGANVLTF
>TRBD2|TRBJ2-4|TRBV7-9
CATNLGGLLNIQYF
>TRBD2|TRBJ2-3|TRBV5-1
CASKVLAGPAPDTQYF
>TRBD1|TRBJ1-4|TRBV18
CASSPRGQGGEKLFF
>TRBD1|TRBJ2-1|TRBV11-3
CASSPLPGQGDYNEQFF
>TRBD1|TRBJ2-5|TRBV5-4
CASSSWGTGVATQYF
>NA|TRBJ1-6|TRBV6-1
CASSTTGTNNSPLHF
>TRBD1|TRBJ2-1|TRBV7-8
CASSNRQGPYNEQFF
>NA|TRBJ1-1|TRBV6-6
CASSYREGTEAFF
>NA|TRBJ2-5|TRBV5-6
CASSAGGETQYF
>NA|TRBJ1-5|TRBV5-1
CASSFRQNSNQPQHF
>NA|TRBJ2-5|TRBV29-1
CSARESGKETQYF
>TRBD1|TRBJ1-6|TRBV7-2
CASSRMDRGGNPPLHF
>NA|TRBJ1-5|TRBV19
CASSIGGSSNQPQHF
>NA|TRBJ1-3|TRBV15
CATSREITGSSGNTIYF
>TRBD1|TRBJ1-6|TRBV2
CASSGGQGHNSPLHF
>TRBD1|TRBJ1-2|TRBV6-5
CASSMGQGANYGYTF
>NA|TRBJ1-6|TRBV15
CATSRDPLNSPLHF
>TRBD2|TRBJ2-3|TRBV5-4
CASSLDSGAYTDTQYF
>TRBD1|TRBJ1-6|TRBV30
CAWSVGGQGRSPLHF
>NA|TRBJ1-4|TRBV7-9
CASSVPGQTNEKLFF
>TRBD2|TRBJ2-5|TRBV10-3
CAISGGGGGETQYF
>TRBD2|TRBJ2-1|TRBV27
CASSLSGGSSYNEQFF
>NA|TRBJ1-6|TRBV7-6
CASSRVYNSPLHF
>NA|TRBJ1-1|TRBV18
CASSPMRGTEAFF
>NA|TRBJ2-5|TRBV19
CATAQVGGETQYF
>NA|TRBJ1-5|TRBV19
CASSIRSEGQPQHF
>NA|TRBJ1-1|TRBV15
CATKQGPMDTEAFF
>TRBD2|TRBJ2-1|TRBV30
CAWRKLAGSYNEQFF
>TRBD1|TRBJ1-2|TRBV7-2
CASSGRQGRSSVF
>TRBD2|TRBJ2-1|TRBV4-2
CASSQEMVLAGGPHEQFF
>NA|TRBJ1-5|TRBV30
CAWSASRGQPQHF
>NA|TRBJ1-6|TRBV7-9
CASTKGRQANSPLHF
>NA|TRBJ2-6|TRBV28
CASEGANVLTF
>NA|TRBJ2-6|TRBV7-2
CASSFQGSGANVLTF
>NA|TRBJ1-5|TRBV4-1
CASSQEGGSQPQHF
>NA|TRBJ2-1|TRBV4-1
CASSQVRFRSSYNEQFF
>NA|TRBJ1-5|TRBV10-3
CAISDFNRDGNQPQHF
>TRBD1|TRBJ2-3|TRBV15
CATSRNRGLTDTQYF
>TRBD1|TRBJ2-5|TRBV7-2
CASSLVAFGDRGRQETQYF
>TRBD2|TRBJ2-1|TRBV18
CASSPPSGGAWSEQFF
>TRBD1|TRBJ1-5|TRBV4-2
CASSQDPQGDQPQHF